This is a list of T cell receptor beta chains from one sample in a study of monozygotic twins with inflammatory bowel disease. TCRdb re-called the 5' RACE reads, yielding one record per CDR3 amino acid sequence without DNA. This table lists roughly 170,000 distinct CDR3 sequences. Sequenced sample: blood. The receptors derive from a human donor with ulcerative colitis or Crohn's disease, or a healthy co-twin of an affected twin (not recorded which). Both conserved end residues are part of each CDR3.

CDR3 protein	V gene	J gene
CASSPKNTEAFF	TRBV18	TRBJ1-1
CASSLGTGSDYGYTF	TRBV5-1	TRBJ1-2
CASSLVGQLNEKLFF	TRBV4-1	TRBJ1-4
CASSTGQGAAYGYTF	TRBV5-1	TRBJ1-2
CASSPDNLHEQYF	TRBV7-9	TRBJ2-7
CASSQGNRGLMNTEAFF	TRBV3-1	TRBJ1-1
CATSRDSVYGYTF	TRBV15	TRBJ1-2
CASSRGARVHTEAFF	TRBV5-8	TRBJ1-1
CASSLGEVGYEQYF	TRBV5-5	TRBJ2-7
CASSESGRQSGNTIYF	TRBV10-2	TRBJ1-3
CASSLAPGQFEEAFF	TRBV5-1	TRBJ1-1
CASSNLRDVSYEQYF	TRBV6-1	TRBJ2-7
CASNTGWVGANVLTF	TRBV10-2	TRBJ2-6
CASSVDAPPTYGYTF	TRBV9	TRBJ1-2
CASSLGGARNQPQHF	TRBV12-3/TRBV12-4	TRBJ1-5
CASSQAGVAGNEQFF	TRBV3-1	TRBJ2-1
CASSSWDGRQRQYF	TRBV19	TRBJ2-3
CASSSSGGGRRNEQYF	TRBV5-8	TRBJ2-7
CATSSDRGKNEKLFF	TRBV15	TRBJ1-4